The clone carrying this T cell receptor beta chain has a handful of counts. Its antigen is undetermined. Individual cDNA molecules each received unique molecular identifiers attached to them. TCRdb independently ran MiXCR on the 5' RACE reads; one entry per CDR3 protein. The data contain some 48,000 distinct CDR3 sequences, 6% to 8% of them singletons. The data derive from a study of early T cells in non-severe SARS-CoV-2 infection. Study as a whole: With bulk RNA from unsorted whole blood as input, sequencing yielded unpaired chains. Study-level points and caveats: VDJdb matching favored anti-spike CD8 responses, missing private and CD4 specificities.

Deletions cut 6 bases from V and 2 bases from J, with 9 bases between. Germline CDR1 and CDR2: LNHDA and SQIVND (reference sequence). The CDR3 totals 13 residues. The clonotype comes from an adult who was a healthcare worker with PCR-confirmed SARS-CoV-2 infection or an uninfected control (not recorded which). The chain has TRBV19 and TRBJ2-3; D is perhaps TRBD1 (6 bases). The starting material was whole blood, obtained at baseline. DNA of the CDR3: TGTGCCAGTAGCTGGACAGTCACAGATACGCAGTATTTT. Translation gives CASSWTVTDTQYF.